The clone carrying this T cell receptor beta chain was seen once. Per the original methods: The assay estimated nucleated cells by amplifying reference gene primers. Only in-frame clones appear in the TCRdb table, and some are missing; sequencing was by immunoSEQ multiplex PCR. D and trimming were read from the DNA, whereas the V and J calls and clone size are those reported in that table. The sample includes about 76,000 clones, 80% of them seen just once. The sample is drawn from a study of blood T cell repertoires in COVID-19. The overall study: The United States, Italy and Spain provided the acute and convalescent COVID-19 samples. The analysed material was cDNA or gDNA that came from T cells, B-cell-depleted T cells, or PBMCs.

Trimming stripped 6 bases from V and 0 bases from J, with 15 bases between. The germline V gene encodes CDR1 KGHSH and CDR2 LQKENI. The CDR3 is 16 residues long. This receptor was identified in a human donor in a cohort sampled during active COVID-19. The sequencing input was peripheral blood. The chain has TRBV18 and TRBJ2-1, with a possible D match to TRBD1 (5 bases). The CDR3 DNA reads as TGTGCCAGCTCGTTTCTGACAGAGAGCTCCTACAATGAGCAGTTCTTC. This codes for CASSFLTESSYNEQFF.